This TCR beta chain stems from a study of cytomegalovirus exposure and HLA in healthy donors. With 60 Vbeta and 13 Jbeta primers, the PCR was carried out. The method was immunoSEQ multiplex PCR; TCRdb's version includes in-frame clones alone and lacks a portion of them. The sample lists fewer than 150,000 clones; more than 75% were seen once. V gave up 2 bases and J gave up 3 bases, with 10 bases separating them. The CDR3 has 14 residues. Germline loops: CDR1 SGHNT, CDR2 YYREEE (reference sequence). Sequenced input: PBMCs. The receptor was derived from a man aged 30-40 years in good health and CMV-seronegative. The chain couples TRBV5-4 to TRBJ2-3; TRBD2 might be the D (6 bases). The CDR3 region is CASSFTSGTDTQYF. DNA for the CDR3: TGTGCCAGCAGCTTCACAAGCGGGACAGATACGCAGTATTTT.